The clone carrying this TCR beta chain was seen once. Per the original data handling: By means of reference gene primer amplification, nucleated cell counts were estimated. Clones were read by immunoSEQ multiplex PCR, and TCRdb kept only the in-frame ones, dropping some. V and J calls and clone size follow that table, whereas D and trimming were derived from the DNA. The sample has hundreds of thousands of clones; about 88% are singletons. Patients at the Seattle site were enrolled during active infection and followed longitudinally. CDR3 length: 12 residues. V lost 1 base and J lost 7, with 7 bases in between. Germline CDR1 is SGHAT and CDR2 is FQNNGV. The data are from a study of blood T cell repertoires in COVID-19. In the study overall: Donors in the United States, Italy and Spain gave samples during acute or convalescent COVID-19. Nucleic acid was either cDNA or gDNA, and it came from T cells, B-cell-depleted T cells, or PBMCs.

The clonotype originates from a man aged 18 to 30 with COVID-19, enrolled during active disease. Sample: peripheral blood. The chain carries TRBV11-2 and TRBJ2-5, with D uncertain. The DNA for the CDR3 is TGTGCCAGCAGCTTAGTTCGAGGGACCCAGTACTTC. This translates into CASSLVRGTQYF.